The 20 T cell receptor beta chains below come from one sample, sequenced in a study of blood T cell repertoires in COVID-19. Assay used: immunoSEQ multiplex PCR; TCRdb lists only in-frame clones, some missing. The sample carries hundreds of thousands of clones, 85% to 90% recorded once. Material: peripheral blood. Every receptor here comes from a woman aged 45-60 years with acute or convalescent COVID-19.

The rearrangement joins TRBV6-5 to TRBJ2-7, with 13 bases that match TRBD2. The CDR3 consists of 15 residues. The germline V gene encodes CDR1 MNHEY and CDR2 SVGAGI. The junction had 7 bases not matched to a gene; V was cut back by 5 bases and J by 6 bases. DNA of the CDR3: TGTGCCAGCAGTAAACTGGGACTAGCGGGGACCGAGCAGTACTTC. Amino acid sequence: CASSKLGLAGTEQYF.

The chain recombines TRBV5-6 with TRBJ2-7, with D perhaps TRBD2 (5 bases). Deletions cut 0 bases from V and 3 bases from J, with 10 bases between. The length of the CDR3 is 14 residues. Germline V gene sequence: CDR1 SGHDT, CDR2 YYEEEE. CDR3 residues: CASSLENGGYEQYF. For the CDR3, the DNA is TGTGCCAGCAGCTTGGAGAACGGAGGCTACGAGCAGTACTTC.

The chain uses TRBV12-3 or TRBV12-4 and TRBJ2-7; perhaps TRBD1 as D (6 bases). The CDR3 is 13 amino acids. V gave up 3 bases and J gave up 1 base, with 7 bases separating them. This chain's CDR3 is CASSFGQSYEQYF. The CDR3 DNA reads TGTGCCAGCAGTTTCGGACAGTCCTACGAGCAGTACTTC.

This chain uses TRBV20-1 with TRBJ2-1; 7 nucleotides match TRBD1. Trimming cost V 3 bases and J 3 bases; bases outside gene matches: 5. Germline CDR1 is DFQATT and CDR2 is SNEGSKA (reference sequence). This CDR3 comprises 14 residues. CDR3 sequence: CSASDRVGYNEQFF. CDR3 nucleotide sequence: TGCAGTGCTAGTGACAGGGTCGGCTACAATGAGCAGTTCTTC.

This chain uses TRBV6-5 with TRBJ2-5; TRBD1 might be the D (5 bases). With 0 bases removed from V and 1 base from J, the gap between germline ends came to 9 bases. Per germline, CDR1 MNHEY and CDR2 SVGAGI. This CDR3 comprises 15 residues. CDR3 sequence reads: CASSYSGQFQETQYF. In DNA, the CDR3 is TGTGCCAGCAGTTACTCGGGGCAGTTCCAAGAGACCCAGTACTTC.

This rearrangement joins TRBV11-3 to TRBJ2-1, with TRBD1 as a possible D gene (6 bases). Germline loops: CDR1 SGHNT, CDR2 YENEEA. Trimming pared 0 bases from V and 15 bases from J, leaving 15 bases between. The CDR3 has 13 amino acids. CDR3 residues: CASSLDRKTGPFF. CDR3 in DNA: TGTGCCAGCAGCTTAGATCGTAAGACAGGCCCGTTCTTC.

The CDR3 region has the DNA TGTGCCAGCTCACAGGGCGGGGACGGGACAGATACGCAGTATTTT. Encoded protein: CASSQGGDGTDTQYF. The rearrangement links TRBV18 to TRBJ2-3, with D perhaps matching TRBD2 (6 bases). The CDR3 length is 15 residues. Trimming removed 4 bases at V and 3 bases at J, with 14 bases between. The germline gives CDR1 KGHSH, CDR2 LQKENI.

V gene TRBV6-5 combines with J gene TRBJ1-2, with 7 nucleotides matching TRBD1. The CDR3 contains 13 residues. Trimming cost V 8 bases and J 7 bases; bases outside gene matches: 10. CDR1 is MNHEY, CDR2 SVGAGI, per germline. CDR3 sequence (DNA): TGTGCCAGCGGCGAACCGGGACAGACTGGCTACACCTTC. Translation gives CASGEPGQTGYTF.

The V and J genes are TRBV6-6 and TRBJ1-3; maybe TRBD1 (5 bases). The CDR3 length is 16 residues. V dropped 4 bases and J dropped 0 bases, with 13 bases sitting between them. The germline gives CDR1 MNHNY, CDR2 SVGAGI (reference sequence). In DNA, the CDR3 is TGTGCCAGCAGTTCGCCCAGGGAACCCTCTGGAAACACCATATATTTT. Its protein is CASSSPREPSGNTIYF.

The CDR3 loop is CASSRGPGTEAFF. In nucleotides, the CDR3 is TGTGCCAGCAGCCGGGGCCCCGGCACTGAAGCTTTCTTT. The rearrangement joins TRBV4-2 to TRBJ1-1; D might be TRBD1 (5 bases). CDR1 and CDR2 (germline): LGHNA, YNFKEQ. The germline V and J ends were trimmed by 4 bases and 4 bases, with 10 bases remaining between them. The CDR3 consists of 13 residues.

This chain links TRBV7-4 with TRBJ1-2, with 11 bases that match TRBD1. V dropped 6 bases and J dropped 0; count of bases not matched to a gene: 9. Germline assignment: CDR1 SGHVT and CDR2 SQSDAQ. The CDR3 totals 17 residues. CDR3 residues: CASSPPGQGVTNYGYTF. CDR3 coding DNA: TGTGCCAGCAGTCCTCCGGGACAGGGGGTTACTAACTATGGCTACACCTTC.

V usage is TRBV7-2 and J usage is TRBJ2-1, with 8 bases fitting TRBD2. V dropped 3 bases and J dropped 0; count of bases not matched to a gene: 4. The CDR3 consists of 16 residues. Looked up from germline, CDR1 is SGHTA and CDR2 is FQGNSA. This chain's CDR3 is CASSFSGGFSYNEQFF. The CDR3 bases are TGTGCCAGCAGCTTCAGCGGGGGTTTCTCCTACAATGAGCAGTTCTTC.

The chain combines TRBV27 with TRBJ2-7, with 10 bases that match TRBD2. The J segment lost 3 bases and the V segment lost 3 bases, leaving 5 bases of the junction unmatched. The CDR3 spans 15 residues. Germline CDR1 is MNHEY and CDR2 is SMNVEV (reference sequence). The CDR3 here is CASSFLAGGLYEQYF. Here the CDR3 DNA reads TGTGCCAGCAGTTTCTTAGCGGGAGGACTCTACGAGCAGTACTTC.

This clone is a singleton in its sample. V gene TRBV19 combines with J gene TRBJ2-1; 9 bases match TRBD2. This CDR3 contains 17 residues. Germline V gives CDR1 LNHDA, CDR2 SQIVND (reference sequence). The V segment lost 6 bases and the J segment 6 bases; nucleotides outside the gene matches: 15. CDR3 protein: CASSTLFASGIFNEQFF. CDR3 DNA: TGTGCCAGTAGCACCCTGTTTGCTAGCGGGATCTTCAATGAGCAGTTCTTC. Complete variable domain (other parts from reference TRBV19 and TRBJ2-1): DGGITQSPKYLFRKEGQNVTLSCEQNLNHDAMYWYRQDPGQGLRLIYYSQIVNDFQKGDIAEGYSVSREKKESFPLTVTSAQKNPTAFYLCASSTLFASGIFNEQFFGPGTRLTVL.

The rearrangement links TRBV12-3 or TRBV12-4 to TRBJ2-1; 7 bases are a match to TRBD2. CDR3 length equals 13 residues. Germline trimming cut 7 bases from V and 9 bases from J; bases unmatched to any gene: 9. CDR3 nucleotides: TGTGCCAGCAAAAGGGAGGGTGCTGGTGAGCAGTTCTTC. It specifies CASKREGAGEQFF.

This chain uses TRBV7-2 with TRBJ1-2; 12 nucleotides align to TRBD1. CDR3 size: 14 residues. V lost 5 bases to trimming and J lost 8 bases; unmatched junction nucleotides: 6. Germline V gives CDR1 SGHTA, CDR2 FQGNSA. The CDR3 here is CASSPGQGAWGYTF. DNA of the CDR3: TGTGCCAGCAGCCCGGGACAGGGGGCGTGGGGCTACACCTTC.

This clone turned up a few times. The chain recombines TRBV5-1 with TRBJ2-7; D unclear. Between the trimmed V and J ends, which lost 0 bases and 2 bases, there was a span of 6 bases. The germline V gene encodes CDR1 SGHRS and CDR2 YFSETQ. The CDR3 runs to 13 residues. The CDR3 sequence is CASSLDSAYEQYF. CDR3 in DNA: TGCGCCAGCAGCTTGGATAGTGCCTACGAGCAGTACTTC.

V usage is TRBV3-1 (or the pseudogene TRBV3-2) and J usage is TRBJ1-6, with 11 nucleotides matching TRBD1. J gave up 9 bases and V 3 bases, and 7 bases lay outside the gene matches. Germline V gene lookup returns CDR1 LGHDT and CDR2 YNNKEL (reference sequence). The CDR3 is 16 amino acids. The CDR3 DNA sequence: TGTGCCAGCAGCCATCGGACAGGGGGCGCAAGTTCACCCCTCCACTTT. It is translated as CASSHRTGGASSPLHF.

This chain connects TRBV4-2 to TRBJ2-3; 8 nucleotides line up with TRBD2. V was clipped by 0 bases and J by 2 bases; unmatched bases: 1. The CDR3 extends over 15 amino acids. Germline lookup yields CDR1 LGHNA and CDR2 YNFKEQ. CDR3 DNA sequence: TGTGCCAGCAGCCAAGAAGCGGGGGACACAGATACGCAGTATTTT. It encodes CASSQEAGDTDTQYF.

The chain couples TRBV3-1 (or the pseudogene TRBV3-2) to TRBJ2-5; tentatively, D is TRBD2 (6 bases). The V gene's germline CDR1 is LGHDT and CDR2 YNNKEL (reference sequence). V was shortened by 7 bases and J by 7 bases, with 10 bases between the two germline ends. The CDR3 runs to 11 residues. The DNA of the CDR3 is TGTGCCAGCACCTTCGGGGGGACCCAGTACTTC. Translated: CASTFGGTQYF.